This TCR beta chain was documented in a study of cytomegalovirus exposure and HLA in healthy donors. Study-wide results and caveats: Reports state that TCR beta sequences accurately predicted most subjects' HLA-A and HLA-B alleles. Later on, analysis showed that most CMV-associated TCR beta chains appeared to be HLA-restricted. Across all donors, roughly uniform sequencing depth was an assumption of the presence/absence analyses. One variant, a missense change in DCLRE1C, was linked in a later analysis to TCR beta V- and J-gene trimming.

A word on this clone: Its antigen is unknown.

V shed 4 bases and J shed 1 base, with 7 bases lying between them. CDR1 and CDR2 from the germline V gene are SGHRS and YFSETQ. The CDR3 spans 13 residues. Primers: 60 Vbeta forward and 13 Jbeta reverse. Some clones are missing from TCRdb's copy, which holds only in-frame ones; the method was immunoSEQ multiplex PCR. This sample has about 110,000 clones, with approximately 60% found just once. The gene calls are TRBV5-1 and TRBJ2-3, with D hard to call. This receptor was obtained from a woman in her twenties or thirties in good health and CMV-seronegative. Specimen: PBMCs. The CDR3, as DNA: TGCGCCAGCAGCGCCGGTGGCACAGATACGCAGTATTTT. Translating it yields CASSAGGTDTQYF. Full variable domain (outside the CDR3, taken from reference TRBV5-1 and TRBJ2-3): KAGVTQTPRYLIKTRGQQVTLSCSPISGHRSVSWYQQTPGQGLQFLFEYFSETQRNKGNFPGRFSGRQFSNSRSEMNVSTLELGDSALYLCASSAGGTDTQYFGPGTRLTVL.